The TCR beta chain under discussion was sequenced for a study of T cell responses to AZD1222 COVID-19 vaccine. Concerning this clone: The antigen remains unidentified.

The data were produced by immunoSEQ multiplex PCR, yet TCRdb's version contains in-frame clones alone and is incomplete. The sample shows some 80,000 clones, more than 60% of them seen only once. The CDR3 sequence is 14 residues long. Trimming shortened V by 6 bases and J by 7 bases, and 18 bases separated the two germline ends. Per the germline V gene, CDR1 is ENHRY and CDR2 is SYGVKD. Study results and caveats: Recipients of two AZD1222 doses showed rising Spike-specific TCR breadth and depth. Only after the peak T cell response were repertoires sampled. Spike-wide vaccine-associated CD4 TCRs dominated at 160-218 and 743-854. Variant regions that are unmutated are reportedly the target of nearly half of spike-specific TCRs.

The sequence was obtained from an adult who received the MenACWY meningococcal vaccine as a control. Sequenced here: peripheral blood, sampled 28 days after the second dose of the MenACWY control vaccine. The chain links TRBV10-3 to TRBJ1-2; perhaps TRBD1 as D (5 bases). CDR3 protein: CAISGTAQEGGYTF. CDR3 DNA sequence: TGTGCCATCAGCGGGACGGCCCAGGAGGGTGGCTACACCTTC.